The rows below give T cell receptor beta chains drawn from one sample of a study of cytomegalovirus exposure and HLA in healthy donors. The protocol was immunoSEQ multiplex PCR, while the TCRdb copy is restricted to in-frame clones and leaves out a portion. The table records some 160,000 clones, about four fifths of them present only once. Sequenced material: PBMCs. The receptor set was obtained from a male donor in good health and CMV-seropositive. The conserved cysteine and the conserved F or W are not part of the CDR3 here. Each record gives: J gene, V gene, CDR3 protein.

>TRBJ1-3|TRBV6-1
ASTGTGRPGTIY
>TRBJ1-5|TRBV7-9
ATGGTEYQPQH
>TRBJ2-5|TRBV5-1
ASSFGQETQY
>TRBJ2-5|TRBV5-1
ASSSLSGIQETQY
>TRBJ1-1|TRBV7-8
ASSPRGRDTEAF
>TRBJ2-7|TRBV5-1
ASSLGQGGPYEQY
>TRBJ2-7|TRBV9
ASSADLAGSYEQY
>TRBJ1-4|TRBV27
ASSSPGSIEKLF
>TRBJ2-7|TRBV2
ASRPRGGSYEQY
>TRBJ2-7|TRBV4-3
ASSQDLGHYEQY
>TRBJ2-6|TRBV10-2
ASSMGQPSGANVLT
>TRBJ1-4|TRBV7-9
SSSSDRGGWEKLF
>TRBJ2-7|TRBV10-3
AISLTGTSSYEQY
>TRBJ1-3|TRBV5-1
ASSPTGSSGNTIY
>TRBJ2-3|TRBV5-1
ASRTIPGQGNTQY
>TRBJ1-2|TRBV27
ASSSYRVNYGYT
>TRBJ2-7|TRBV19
ASSIEAGHTYEQY
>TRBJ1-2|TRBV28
ASRQGGDYGYT
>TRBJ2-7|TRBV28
ASTHSGLGSYEQY
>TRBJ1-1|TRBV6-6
ATEGAEAF
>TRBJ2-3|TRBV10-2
ASSDAGVTDTQY
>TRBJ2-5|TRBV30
AWSYPGARQETQY
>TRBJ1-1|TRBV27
ASSLRGSEAF
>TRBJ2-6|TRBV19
ASSIQGFGANVLT
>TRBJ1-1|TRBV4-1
ASSAREGEAF
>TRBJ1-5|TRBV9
ASSGGQNSNQPQH
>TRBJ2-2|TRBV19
ASRPGYTGELF
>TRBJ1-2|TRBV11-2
ASSLVQGGGYGYT
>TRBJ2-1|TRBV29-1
SVGTSGGAGEQF
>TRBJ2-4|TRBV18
ASSPPGSHVQY
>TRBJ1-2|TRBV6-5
ASSPTVNYGYT
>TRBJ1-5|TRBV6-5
ASSRTGSNNQPQH
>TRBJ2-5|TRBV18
ASSPGQQETQY
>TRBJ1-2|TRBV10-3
ASSEAVTGVYYGYT
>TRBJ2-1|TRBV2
ASSGRLADEQF
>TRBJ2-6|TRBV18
ASPRGQSGANVLT
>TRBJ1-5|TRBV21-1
ASSKDREIGSNQPQH
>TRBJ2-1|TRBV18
ASSPPASSYNEQF
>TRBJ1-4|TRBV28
ASREQGFSEKLF
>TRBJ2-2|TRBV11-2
ASSGQNTGELF
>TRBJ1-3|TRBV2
ASSGDSRSGNTIY
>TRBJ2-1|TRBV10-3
AVPGTSGRAGKIDEQF
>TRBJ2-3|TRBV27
ASSSGGQGEDTQY
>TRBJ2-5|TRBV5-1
ASSLAINVEGWSQY
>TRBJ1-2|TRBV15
ATSRETGHNYGYT
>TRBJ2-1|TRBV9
ASSVARGLSYNEQF
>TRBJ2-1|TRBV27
ASRGGNEQF
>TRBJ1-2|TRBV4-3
ASSQVEAGTRGYT
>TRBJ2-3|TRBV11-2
ASSLGSGGSTDTQY
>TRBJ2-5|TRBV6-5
ASIEMETQY
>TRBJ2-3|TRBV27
ASSFSSLGVVAQY
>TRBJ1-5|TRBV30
AWSVAQGGLQPQH
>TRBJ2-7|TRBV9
ASSVGGTGYEQY
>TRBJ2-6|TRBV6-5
ASHGSSGANVLT
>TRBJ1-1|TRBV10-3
AISEMRQRGPEAF
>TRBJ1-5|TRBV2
ASRDPGQGNNQPQH
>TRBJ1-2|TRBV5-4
ASSKSTGVDYGYT
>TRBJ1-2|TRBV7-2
ASSLASGIDYGYT
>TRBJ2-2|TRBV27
ASSLLRLGQAGELF